This T cell receptor beta chain appears in the sequencing data of a study of blood T cell repertoires in COVID-19. Study context: Material from acute and convalescent COVID-19 was sourced from the United States, Italy and Spain. PBMCs, B-cell-depleted T cells, or T cells were the source of the cDNA or gDNA that made up the material.

Per the original methods: Nucleated cell counts were estimated from reference gene primer amplification. Method: immunoSEQ multiplex PCR; TCRdb's copy keeps in-frame clones and lacks some. The D gene and trimming were derived from the DNA, and the V and J assignments and clone size from that table. The sample has under 200,000 clones; around four fifths are singletons. Trimming removed 7 bases at V and 4 bases at J, with 8 bases between. Germline loops: CDR1 DFQATT, CDR2 SNEGSKA (reference sequence). This CDR3 region has 11 residues. This sequence joins TRBV20-1 and TRBJ2-1; a possible D gene is TRBD1 (5 bases). The TCR was taken from a man between 70 and 80 years old who had recovered from COVID-19. Sequencing was carried out using peripheral blood. This CDR3 reads CSVQGYNEQFF. The CDR3 region has the DNA TGCAGTGTCCAGGGTTACAATGAGCAGTTCTTC.